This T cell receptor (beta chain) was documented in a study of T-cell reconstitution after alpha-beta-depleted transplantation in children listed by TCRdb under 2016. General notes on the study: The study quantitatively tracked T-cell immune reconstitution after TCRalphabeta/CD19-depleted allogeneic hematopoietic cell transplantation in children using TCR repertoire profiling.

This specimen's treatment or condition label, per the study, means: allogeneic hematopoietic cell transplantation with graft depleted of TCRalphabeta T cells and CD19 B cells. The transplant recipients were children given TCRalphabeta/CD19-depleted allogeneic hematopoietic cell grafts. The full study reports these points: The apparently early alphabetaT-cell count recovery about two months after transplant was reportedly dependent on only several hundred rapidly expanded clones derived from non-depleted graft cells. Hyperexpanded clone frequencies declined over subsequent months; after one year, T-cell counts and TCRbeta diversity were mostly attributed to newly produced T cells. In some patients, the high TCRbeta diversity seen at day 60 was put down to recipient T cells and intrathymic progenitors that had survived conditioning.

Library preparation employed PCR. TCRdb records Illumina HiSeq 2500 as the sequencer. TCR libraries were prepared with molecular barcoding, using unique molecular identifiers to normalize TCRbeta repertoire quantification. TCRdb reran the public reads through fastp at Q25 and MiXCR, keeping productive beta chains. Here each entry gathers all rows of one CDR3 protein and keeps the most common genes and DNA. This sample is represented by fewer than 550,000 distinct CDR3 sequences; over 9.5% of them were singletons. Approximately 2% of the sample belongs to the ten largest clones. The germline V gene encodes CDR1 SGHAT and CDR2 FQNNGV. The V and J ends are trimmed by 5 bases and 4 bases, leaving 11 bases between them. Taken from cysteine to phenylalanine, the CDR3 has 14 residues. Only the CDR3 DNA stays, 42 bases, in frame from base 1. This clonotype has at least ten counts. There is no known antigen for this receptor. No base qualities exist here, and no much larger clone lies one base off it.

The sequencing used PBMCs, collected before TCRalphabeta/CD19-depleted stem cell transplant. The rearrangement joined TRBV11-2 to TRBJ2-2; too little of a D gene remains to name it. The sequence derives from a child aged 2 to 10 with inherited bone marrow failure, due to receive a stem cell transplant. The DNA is TGTGCCAGCAGCCAAGTGGGCAGCACCGGGGAGCTGTTTTTT. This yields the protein CASSQVGSTGELFF.